This T cell receptor (beta chain) originates from a study of blood T cell repertoires in COVID-19. Study in general: The origin of the acute and convalescent COVID-19 samples was the United States, Italy and Spain.

The assay was immunoSEQ multiplex PCR, and TCRdb's table has in-frame clones only and misses some. In the table there are around 190,000 clones, 84% of which are singletons. In Cohort 3, a recovered donor had either two negative PCRs, clearance, or symptom resolution. CDR3 length equals 15 residues. V lost 6 bases and J lost 0; bases outside the gene matches: 5. From germline, CDR1 is SNHLY and CDR2 FYNNEI. This TCR derives from a woman younger than 45 who had recovered from COVID-19. The V call is TRBV2, the J call TRBJ1-1; TRBD1 agrees at 9 bases. The material sequenced was PBMCs or T cells enriched from blood (not recorded which). This CDR3 reads CASRWGQGMNTEAFF. The CDR3 nucleotides are TGTGCCAGCAGATGGGGACAGGGCATGAACACTGAAGCTTTCTTT.